The clone carrying this TCR beta chain has ten or more counts. Its antigen is undetermined. The sample originates from a study of T cell repertoires in cytomegalovirus infection. Study information: Evidence of both CMV infection and a matching HLA type came from public TCR beta signatures.

TCRdb analysed the reads with MiXCR anew, one entry per CDR3 protein. This table holds hundreds of thousands of distinct CDR3 sequences, about a sixth found once. Points from the study as a whole: Based on cumulative public TCR beta family frequency, carriers of CMV plus the relevant HLA were identified.

This CDR3 has 13 residues. Looked up from germline, CDR1 is SGHNT and CDR2 is YENEEA. The ends were cut back, 4 bases at V and 9 bases at J, with 12 bases in the middle. Source material: PBMCs. The chain has TRBV11-3 and TRBJ1-4, with D perhaps matching TRBD1 (6 bases). The sequence was collected from a human donor in good health (CMV status not recorded). Some clones in this sample may be carry-over from other donors' samples. In DNA, the CDR3 is TGTGCCAGCAGCTGGGGGCCGAATCAAAAACTGTTTTTT. This translates into CASSWGPNQKLFF.